This T cell receptor beta chain was captured in a study of tumor-infiltrating lymphocytes in localized non-small cell lung cancer. Study summary: Several tumor histologies, both smoking statuses, and some post-neoadjuvant chemotherapy samples were included. Tumor tissue and non-adjacent uninvolved lung came from each patient. General observations from the study: TCR sequencing covered a subset of patients with enough tissue. IM1 and IM2 tumors showed no difference in T-cell fraction.

Comments on this clone: Its target is unknown.

This table comes from immunoSEQ multiplex PCR, and its TCRdb copy is limited to in-frame clones, with some not included. The table has around 17,000 clones, over 75% seen once; the top ten hold 5.5% to 7%. The CDR3 spans 15 residues. The junction had 6 bases not matched to a gene; V was cut back by 2 bases and J by 2 bases. CDR1 and CDR2 (germline): SGHDT, YYEEEE. What was sequenced was lung tumor tissue. The source is a human donor with non-small cell lung cancer. V gene TRBV5-6 combines with J gene TRBJ2-7; TRBD2 matches 8 bases. CDR3 DNA: TGTGCCAGCAGCTTTACCGGGAGGGCCCCCTACGAGCAGTACTTC. This sequence encodes CASSFTGRAPYEQYF.